One and the same sample provided the 31 T cell receptor beta chains below, sequenced in a study of T-cell memory formation after mild COVID-19 (dated by TCRdb to 2020 to 2022). Library construction relied on 5' RACE. Reads for this sample came from an Illumina NovaSeq 6000. The public reads were reprocessed in TCRdb via fastp at Q25 and MiXCR, keeping in-frame beta chains. One record per CDR3 amino acid sequence lists the most common genes and DNA. The sample data list 200,000 to 300,000 distinct CDR3 sequences, and over 15% of these were observed just once. The top ten hold more than 20% of the sample. Specimen: PBMCs or a T cell subset sorted from them (not recorded which). The receptors come from a young man who had mild COVID-19 (a few samples of this study predate the infection). The sample titles of this study are shuffled in the database, so cell type and time point are left out; the donor was told from shared clones.

J is TRBJ1-2 and V is TRBV11-2; D is unresolved. The germline V gene has CDR1 SGHAT and CDR2 FQNNGV. Trimming stripped 8 bases from V and 5 bases from J, with 12 bases between. The CDR3 contains 12 residues. As DNA, the CDR3 is TGTGCCAGCCGACTCCTAGGGTATGGCTACACCTTC. It translates to CASRLLGYGYTF.

J is TRBJ1-1 and V is TRBV18, with D perhaps TRBD1 (5 bases). Germline V CDR1 and CDR2: KGHSH, LQKENI. The ends were cut back, 2 bases at V and 4 bases at J, with 8 bases in the middle. This CDR3 has 13 residues. The CDR3 DNA reads TGTGCCAGCTCACCAGGGGCCCTCACTGAAGCTTTCTTT. It codes for CASSPGALTEAFF.

The chain recombines TRBV7-9 with TRBJ1-1; tentative D call: TRBD1 (5 bases). V lost 4 bases to trimming and J lost 11 bases, with 17 bases between them. Germline V lookup: CDR1 SEHNR, CDR2 FQNEAQ (reference sequence). CDR3 length: 13 residues. The CDR3 nucleotides read TGTGCCAGCAGCTCGCAAAGACAGTTCGGGGCTTTCTTT. Translation: CASSSQRQFGAFF.

V usage is TRBV12-3 or TRBV12-4 and J usage is TRBJ1-4, with D unresolved. Between the trimmed V and J ends, which lost 5 bases and 8 bases, there was a span of 6 bases. This CDR3 spans 11 amino acids. The CDR3 protein is CASSKTEKLFF. CDR3 sequence (DNA): TGTGCCAGCAGTAAGACCGAAAAACTGTTTTTT.

The rearrangement uses TRBV12-3 or TRBV12-4 and TRBJ2-7; D tentatively fits TRBD1 or TRBD2 (6 bases each). Trimming took 5 bases from V and 0 from J, leaving 17 bases between them. The CDR3 sequence is 16 residues long. The CDR3 sequence is CASSPRSGASSYEQYF. The DNA for the CDR3 is TGTGCCAGCAGTCCTCGTTCGGGGGCCAGCTCCTACGAGCAGTACTTC.

The chain links TRBV7-9 to TRBJ2-1; TRBD1 agrees at 9 bases. Germline V CDR1 and CDR2: SEHNR, FQNEAQ (reference sequence). This CDR3 region has 14 residues. Germline trimming cut 5 bases from V and 5 bases from J; bases unmatched to any gene: 4. The CDR3 DNA is TGTGCCAGCAGCCCCCGGGACAGGGACAATGAGCAGTTCTTC. This gives the protein CASSPRDRDNEQFF.

This clonotype has just a few counts. The chain links TRBV12-3 or TRBV12-4 to TRBJ2-4; TRBD1 might be the D (5 bases). This CDR3 is 17 amino acids long. With 7 bases removed from V and 4 bases from J, the gap between germline ends came to 23 bases. The CDR3 region has the DNA TGTGCCAGCACCTTTTTTAGGGGTAGTGGGGCGAAAAACATTCAGTACTTC. It is translated as CASTFFRGSGAKNIQYF.

The chain links TRBV7-2 to TRBJ1-1, with TRBD1 matching 7 bases. Germline lookup yields CDR1 SGHTA and CDR2 FQGNSA. J gave up 4 bases and V 5 bases, and 7 bases lay outside the gene matches. This CDR3 contains 14 residues. CDR3: CASSRGGAGTEAFF. CDR3 in DNA: TGTGCCAGCAGCCGAGGGGGCGCCGGCACTGAAGCTTTCTTT.

This clonotype was seen a handful of times. This chain uses TRBV5-4 with TRBJ1-5; D gene uncertain. The germline CDR1 and CDR2 sequences are SGHNT and YYREEE (reference sequence). The CDR3 is made up of 13 amino acids. V lost 3 bases, J lost 6 bases, and 10 bases lay in between. The CDR3 loop is CASSYDIGQPQHF. The DNA of the CDR3 is TGTGCCAGCAGCTACGATATTGGTCAGCCCCAGCATTTT.

V gene TRBV7-2 combines with J gene TRBJ1-1; a possible D gene is TRBD1 (5 bases). The CDR3 runs to 14 residues. Germline loops: CDR1 SGHTA, CDR2 FQGNSA. Trimming removed 4 bases at V and 5 bases at J, with 14 bases between. CDR3 loop: CASSSSDSLTEAFF. CDR3 DNA sequence: TGTGCCAGCAGCTCCTCAGACAGTTTGACTGAAGCTTTCTTT.

This clonotype was detected ten times or more. The chain recombines TRBV27 with TRBJ2-1; TRBD1 aligns across 10 bases. This CDR3 contains 14 residues. Germline CDR1 MNHEY, CDR2 SMNVEV (reference sequence). Unmatched junction bases numbered 7, after V lost 5 bases and J lost 9 bases. In DNA, the CDR3 is TGTGCCAGCAGTGCTCGGCGACAGGGGGCTGAGCAGTTCTTC. Translated: CASSARRQGAEQFF.

Here the CDR3 reads CASSFRPPAEQYF. The DNA of the CDR3 is TGTGCCAGCAGCTTCAGGCCCCCGGCCGAGCAGTACTTC. The chain employs TRBV7-9 and TRBJ2-7; no clear D gene. The CDR3 extends over 13 amino acids. Germline V CDR1 and CDR2: SEHNR, FQNEAQ (reference sequence). V was pared by 3 bases and J by 6 bases, with 12 bases between.

This chain joins TRBV7-2 and TRBJ2-3; tentative D call: TRBD1 (5 bases). The CDR3 is 14 residues long. Germline V gene sequence: CDR1 SGHTA, CDR2 FQGNSA. V dropped 8 bases and J dropped 7 bases, with 19 bases sitting between them. The CDR3: CASGQGSEINTQYF. The CDR3 nucleotides are TGTGCCAGCGGTCAGGGATCAGAGATTAATACGCAGTATTTT.

This clonotype was detected ten times or more. The chain couples TRBV11-1 to TRBJ2-6, with unresolved D. The V gene lost 4 bases and the J gene lost 0 bases, with 13 bases spanning the gap. The CDR3 has 17 amino acids. Per germline, CDR1 SGHAT and CDR2 FQDESV (reference sequence). The CDR3 reads CASSSFQYGSGANVLTF. The CDR3 region has the DNA TGTGCCAGCAGCTCCTTCCAGTACGGCTCTGGGGCCAACGTCCTGACTTTC.

This clonotype was detected a few times. The chain recombines TRBV9 with TRBJ2-5, with 9 bases matching TRBD2. V lost 3 bases and J lost 5; bases outside the gene matches: 8. Germline V CDR1 and CDR2: SGDLS, YYNGEE. This CDR3 region has 15 residues. DNA of the CDR3: TGTGCCAGCAGCGCGGGTTTAGCGGGGGATGAGACCCAGTACTTC. It codes for CASSAGLAGDETQYF.

The chain recombines TRBV29-1 with TRBJ2-5; 7 bases are shared with TRBD2. In germline, CDR1 is SQVTM, CDR2 ANQGSEA. After removal of 6 bases from V and 7 bases from J, the junction contained 11 bases not matched to a gene. The CDR3 is 13 residues long. In DNA form, the CDR3 reads TGCAGCGTCGAGGACACATGGGGGGGGACCCAGTACTTC. Amino acids: CSVEDTWGGTQYF.

V and J are TRBV5-1 and TRBJ2-2; TRBD1 might be the D (6 bases). The V gene's germline CDR1 is SGHRS and CDR2 YFSETQ. The CDR3 is 14 residues long. The V gene lost 2 bases and the J gene lost 4 bases, with 9 bases spanning the gap. The chain's CDR3 is CASSLTGITGELFF. The CDR3 DNA reads as TGCGCCAGCAGCTTAACAGGGATCACCGGGGAGCTGTTTTTT. Full variable domain (missing parts from reference TRBV5-1 and TRBJ2-2): KAGVTQTPRYLIKTRGQQVTLSCSPISGHRSVSWYQQTPGQGLQFLFEYFSETQRNKGNFPGRFSGRQFSNSRSEMNVSTLELGDSALYLCASSLTGITGELFFGEGSRLTVL.

This clonotype turned up a few times. This chain uses TRBV7-9 with TRBJ2-7; D remains unclear. There are 14 residues in the CDR3. With 1 base removed from V and 1 base from J, the gap between germline ends came to 8 bases. The germline V gene has CDR1 SEHNR and CDR2 FQNEAQ (reference sequence). The DNA for the CDR3 is TGTGCCAGCAGCTTAGGGCAGGCATCCTACGAGCAGTACTTC. Its protein is CASSLGQASYEQYF.

This clonotype was detected only a few times. The chain combines TRBV20-1 with TRBJ2-3, with D hard to call. Germline values: CDR1 DFQATT, CDR2 SNEGSKA (reference sequence). The CDR3 is 12 residues long. Deletions cut 3 bases from V and 1 base from J, with 5 bases between. The CDR3 DNA reads as TGCAGTGCTAGTCCAGGCACAGATACGCAGTATTTT. Encoded protein: CSASPGTDTQYF.

This clonotype was detected only a few times. The genes are TRBV24-1 and TRBJ2-1, with D unresolved. This CDR3 is 15 amino acids long. V was pared by 4 bases and J by 5 bases, with 14 bases between. Per germline, CDR1 KGHDR and CDR2 SFDVKD. DNA of the CDR3: TGTGCCACCAGTGACCACACAAACCGGGACAATGAGCAGTTCTTC. As protein: CATSDHTNRDNEQFF.

In its sample, this clonotype was seen a few times. This sequence joins TRBV20-1 and TRBJ2-5; 9 nucleotides match TRBD1. The germline CDR1 and CDR2 sequences are DFQATT and SNEGSKA (reference sequence). With 2 bases clipped from V and 14 bases from J, the junction kept 9 bases outside the gene matches. The CDR3 has 12 residues. CDR3 amino acids: CSARPSLDRGYF. As DNA, the CDR3 is TGCAGTGCTAGACCTTCTCTGGACAGGGGTTACTTC.

In the case of this clonotype: The conserved final phenylalanine or tryptophan is absent from the CDR3, which likely points to a read error. It is unclear where the CDR3 begins or ends on the DNA, so no DNA is shown, and the CDR3 is as TCRdb lists it. The V gene is TRBV11-3, the J gene TRBJ2-5; TRBD2 is taken as the D call from the table, unchecked against the DNA. Germline CDR1 reads SGHNT; CDR2 reads YENEEA. Inclusive of both ends, the CDR3 amounts to 11 amino acids. The CDR3 spells CASSSSFMGPS.

This clonotype occurred a few times. This CDR3 reads CASSYQVGYGLETQYF. Here the CDR3 DNA reads TGTGCCAGCAGTTACCAGGTCGGCTACGGATTGGAGACCCAGTACTTC. The gene calls are TRBV6-2 or TRBV6-3 and TRBJ2-5, with D unclear. Germline V lookup: CDR1 MNHEY, CDR2 SVGEGT. Trimming stripped 2 bases from V and 5 bases from J, with 18 bases between. The CDR3 sequence is 16 residues long.

V is TRBV7-8 and J is TRBJ2-3; D is possibly TRBD1 (6 bases). V lost 1 base, J lost 4 bases, and 18 bases lay in between. Germline V gene data show CDR1 as SGHVS and CDR2 as FQNEAQ. This CDR3 has 17 amino acids. Here the CDR3 reads CASSLEGFGPGADTQYF. CDR3 DNA sequence: TGTGCCAGCAGCTTAGAGGGTTTTGGACCAGGGGCAGATACGCAGTATTTT.

This clonotype was detected a few times. The V and J genes are TRBV12-3 or TRBV12-4 and TRBJ1-5; tentative D call: TRBD1 (5 bases). V was trimmed by 1 base and J by 7 bases, leaving 11 bases between them. This CDR3 is built from 14 residues. The CDR3 is CASSLDPGPQPQHF. The CDR3 nucleotides read TGTGCCAGCAGTTTAGATCCGGGACCGCAGCCCCAGCATTTT.

This clonotype was detected only a few times. V and J are TRBV10-3 and TRBJ2-7; 11 bases are shared with TRBD2. Losses at the gene ends were 6 bases for V and 2 bases for J; bases not matched to a gene: 3. The CDR3 covers 14 residues. Germline CDR1 ENHRY, CDR2 SYGVKD. The CDR3, as DNA: TGTGCCATCAGGGGGACTAGCGGTACCTACGAGCAGTACTTC. Amino acid sequence: CAIRGTSGTYEQYF.

This clonotype was observed many times. This chain links TRBV29-1 with TRBJ1-6; D is unresolved. Trimming took 7 bases from V and 5 from J, leaving 12 bases between them. The germline CDR1 and CDR2 sequences are SQVTM and ANQGSEA. The CDR3 is 13 amino acids. The CDR3 sequence is CSARRGDNSPLHF. For the CDR3, the DNA is TGCAGCGCCCGGAGAGGAGATAATTCACCCCTCCACTTT.

This clonotype showed up many times. The chain has TRBV25-1 and TRBJ2-3; 7 bases match TRBD2. This CDR3 has 14 residues. Germline V CDR1 and CDR2: MGHDK, SYGVNS. V gave up 4 bases and J gave up 4 bases; unmatched junction bases: 5. The CDR3 here is CASSGGGRADTQYF. DNA of the CDR3: TGTGCCAGCAGTGGGGGGGGGAGGGCAGATACGCAGTATTTT. Complete variable domain (other parts from reference TRBV25-1 and TRBJ2-3): EADIYQTPRYLVIGTGKKITLECSQTMGHDKMYWYQQDPGMELHLIHYSYGVNSTEKGDLSSESTVSRIRTEHFPLTLESARPSHTSQYLCASSGGGRADTQYFGPGTRLTVL.

The chain couples TRBV24-1 to TRBJ2-2; perhaps TRBD1 as D (6 bases). The CDR3 is made up of 16 amino acids. V lost 7 bases and J lost 4, with 18 bases in between. In germline, CDR1 is KGHDR, CDR2 SFDVKD. CDR3 sequence reads: CATSPAYSGATGELFF. DNA for the CDR3: TGTGCCACCAGCCCCGCATATTCAGGGGCCACCGGGGAGCTGTTTTTT.

This clonotype has ten or more counts. This sequence joins TRBV5-1 and TRBJ2-3, with no clear D. In germline, CDR1 is SGHRS, CDR2 YFSETQ. The V end lost 3 bases, the J end lost 1 base, and 12 bases lay between the germline ends. The CDR3 covers 15 residues. The CDR3: CASSSNGQGTDTQYF. As DNA, the CDR3 is TGCGCCAGCAGCTCTAACGGGCAAGGCACAGATACGCAGTATTTT.

This clonotype was seen many times. V is TRBV15 and J is TRBJ1-5; no definite D call. The CDR3 runs to 15 residues. The V end lost 3 bases, the J end lost 0 bases, and 9 bases lay between the germline ends. Germline-derived CDR1 and CDR2 are LNHNV and YYDKDF (reference sequence). The CDR3 DNA reads as TGTGCCACCAGCAGTAGTGGTTATAGCAATCAGCCCCAGCATTTT. Its translation is CATSSSGYSNQPQHF.